This is a list of T cell receptor beta chains from one sample in a study of T cell changes during pregnancy in multiple sclerosis. The method was immunoSEQ multiplex PCR; TCRdb's version includes in-frame clones alone and lacks a portion of them. The sample gives roughly 46,000 clones, about 94% of which show up once; 3.5% to 5% is in the top ten. The sample in question was CD8+ T cells from peripheral blood mononuclear cells, obtained in the first trimester of pregnancy. The receptors come from a female donor with multiple sclerosis, enrolled in a pregnancy study. CDR3s include the opening cysteine and the closing phenylalanine or tryptophan. The D gene is left open where the match is weak.

d_call j_call cdr3_length v_call cdr3_nt cdr3_aa
. TRBJ2-2 13 TRBV19 TGTGCCAGTAGTACAGGGGACGCCGGGGAGCTGTTTTTT CASSTGDAGELFF
TRBD2 TRBJ2-1 16 TRBV5-1 TGCGCCAGCAGCTTGGAGGTAGCGGGAGGGTACAATGAGCAGTTCTTC CASSLEVAGGYNEQFF
TRBD1 TRBJ2-6 20 TRBV7-3 TGTGCCAGCAGCTCTCCACTCTCCGCACAGGGGGCGCCTGGGGCCAACGTCCTGACTTTC CASSSPLSAQGAPGANVLTF
. TRBJ1-1 15 TRBV15 TGTGCCACCAGCAGAGATATGGACAGCGACACTGAAGCTTTCTTT CATSRDMDSDTEAFF
TRBD2 TRBJ2-1 16 TRBV6-6 TGTGCCAGCAGTTACTCTGGGGGGGGATCCTACAATGAGCAGTTCTTC CASSYSGGGSYNEQFF
TRBD1 TRBJ1-1 15 TRBV6-5 TGTGCCAGCAGTTACTCGTCCACAGGGGGCACTGAAGCTTTCTTT CASSYSSTGGTEAFF
. TRBJ2-1 16 TRBV6-1 TGTGCCAGCAGTGAAGAGGTCTGGAGGGTAGACAATGAGCAGTTCTTC CASSEEVWRVDNEQFF
TRBD2 TRBJ2-3 12 TRBV29-1 TGCAGCGTTGCTACGGGGGGATATACGCAGTATTTT CSVATGGYTQYF
. TRBJ2-1 14 TRBV27 TGTGCCAGCAGTTTAGCTCAGGGTTACAATGAGCAGTTCTTC CASSLAQGYNEQFF
TRBD2 TRBJ2-3 17 TRBV19 TGTGCCAGTAGTTCCCGGAGTAGCGGGGGGGTATCAGATACGCAGTATTTT CASSSRSSGGVSDTQYF
. TRBJ1-1 12 TRBV6-1 TGTGCCAGCAGTGAACTGGGCCCTGAAGCTTTCTTT CASSELGPEAFF
TRBD1 TRBJ1-2 17 TRBV28 TGTGCCAGCAGTCTTGACAATCGACAGGGGTATCGCTATGGCTACACCTTC CASSLDNRQGYRYGYTF
. TRBJ2-1 16 TRBV10-2 TGCGCCAGCAGTGAATTCCTAGCGCCGGACTACAATGAGCAGTTCTTC CASSEFLAPDYNEQFF
TRBD1 TRBJ1-5 18 TRBV11-2 TGTGCCAGCAGCGAGCGGGACAGGGGAGAGGATGGCAATCAGCCCCAGCATTTT CASSERDRGEDGNQPQHF
TRBD2 TRBJ2-1 15 TRBV10-2 TGCGCCAGCTCCGAGCGGGGAGAGGCCTACAATGAGCAGTTCTTC CASSERGEAYNEQFF
. TRBJ2-7 14 TRBV5-4 TGTGCCAGCAGCTTGCCAGGCACATCCTACGAGCAGTACTTC CASSLPGTSYEQYF
. TRBJ2-2 17 TRBV4-2 TGTGCCAGCAGCCAAGATAGTGAAAGATTACACACCGGGGAGCTGTTTTTT CASSQDSERLHTGELFF
. TRBJ1-6 15 TRBV7-9 TGTGCCAGCAGCTCCAGGGGATCCTATAATTCACCCCTCCACTTT CASSSRGSYNSPLHF